This T cell receptor (beta chain) is drawn from a study of blood T cell repertoires in COVID-19. Clones were sequenced by immunoSEQ multiplex PCR, and TCRdb holds only the in-frame ones, with some missing. The table has tens of thousands of clones, over 90% seen once; the top ten hold 2.5% to 3.5%. Germline assignment: CDR1 MDHEN and CDR2 SYDVKM. Trimming stripped 3 bases from V and 4 bases from J, with 13 bases between. This CDR3 comprises 14 residues. The J gene is TRBJ2-7, the V gene TRBV28, with D perhaps matching TRBD2 (5 bases). Sequencing input: peripheral blood. This clonotype originated in a human donor in a cohort sampled during active COVID-19. The CDR3 reads CASSFPGSRYEQYF. CDR3 DNA sequence: TGTGCCAGCAGTTTCCCGGGGTCTCGTTACGAGCAGTACTTC.